The rows below give T cell receptor beta chains drawn from one sample of a study of control samples from healthy donors and cancer patients. Repertoires were generated with immunoSEQ multiplex PCR, while TCRdb's copy carries only in-frame clones and drops some. The sample consists of approximately 140,000 clones, 89% of them appearing once. Material: PBMCs. The receptors derive from a man in his fifties with head and neck cancer. The conserved cysteine and the conserved F or W are not part of the CDR3 here. Each record gives: CDR3 length, V gene, J gene, CDR3 protein.

>13|TRBV24-1|TRBJ2-7
ATSEGQGPSYEQY
>12|TRBV4-1|TRBJ1-5
ASSQFTPFRPQH
>11|TRBV28|TRBJ2-7
ASSLTRGVEQY
>12|TRBV6-5|TRBJ1-1
ASTNRGVNTEAF
>14|TRBV28|TRBJ2-6
ATHGTGASGANVLT
>12|TRBV6-1|TRBJ2-1
ASSEWVVGGEQF
>11|TRBV6-6|TRBJ2-1
ASRGLAKNEQF
>12|TRBV5-6|TRBJ2-1
ASNIAGAYNEQF
>13|TRBV7-2|TRBJ2-2
ASSLVSLLAGELF
>12|TRBV6-2/TRBV6-3|TRBJ2-5
ASSTRLSPETQY
>11|TRBV19|TRBJ1-2
ASRLNRVTGYT
>14|TRBV11-2|TRBJ2-7
ASSPRGATNPDEQY
>11|TRBV19|TRBJ2-5
ASNPRRGETQY
>14|TRBV20-1|TRBJ2-7
SASNVQGVSSYEQY
>15|TRBV5-1|TRBJ1-1
ASSLGGPRAMNTEAF
>11|TRBV6-5|TRBJ1-1
ASRTGDYSEAF
>13|TRBV2|TRBJ1-5
ASTLGTGGNQPQH
>10|TRBV6-5|TRBJ2-2
ASTFGTGELF
>12|TRBV4-1|TRBJ2-7
ASSQAGQTYEQY
>9|TRBV19|TRBJ2-3
ASSFTDTQY
>14|TRBV7-9|TRBJ1-6
ASSVGPGDSNSPLH
>12|TRBV4-2|TRBJ2-3
ASRLAGGTDTQY
>13|TRBV7-3|TRBJ1-5
ASSPGSQGNQPQH
>11|TRBV12-3/TRBV12-4|TRBJ1-5
ASSFRAGEPQH
>12|TRBV2|TRBJ2-1
ASKLRYSYNEQF
>11|TRBV30|TRBJ1-1
AADRTENTEAF
>11|TRBV18|TRBJ2-7
ASSPTRGYEQY
>14|TRBV6-4|TRBJ2-3
ASSPSRSGRTDTQY
>13|TRBV6-5|TRBJ1-2
ASRRDGNPNYGYT
>10|TRBV6-5|TRBJ1-2
ASRQGNYGYT
>13|TRBV6-5|TRBJ1-5
ASSGTGGSNQPQH
>9|TRBV18|TRBJ2-3
ASLDSLTQY
>12|TRBV13|TRBJ1-4
ASSMTGHNEKLF
>15|TRBV11-2|TRBJ2-3
ASSLRAGTRMGDTQY
>10|TRBV5-1|TRBJ2-7
ASGGPQYEQY
>12|TRBV27|TRBJ2-7
ASSLFPSAYEQY
>18|TRBV15|TRBJ1-5
ATSRGSRGGRSYSNQPQH
>12|TRBV6-5|TRBJ1-2
ASSSTGTEGGYT
>13|TRBV28|TRBJ1-3
ASSPRGTAGNTIY
>13|TRBV3-1/TRBV3-2|TRBJ1-5
ASSQGRSGNQPQH
>13|TRBV28|TRBJ1-1
ASSFFRTVNTEAF
>15|TRBV7-9|TRBJ2-1
ASSPGLGHINPNEQF
>10|TRBV28|TRBJ1-1
ASSSIRLGAF
>11|TRBV7-8|TRBJ1-5
ASTPPGGQPQH
>16|TRBV3-1/TRBV3-2|TRBJ1-1
ASSAHSRGPGWSTEAF
>12|TRBV18|TRBJ2-5
ASSPPGARETQY
>15|TRBV18|TRBJ1-6
ASSPSVESSYNSPLH